The entry below describes one T cell receptor (beta chain). The sample belongs to a study of blood T cell repertoires in COVID-19. In the study overall: Specimens from acute and convalescent COVID-19 originated in the United States, Italy and Spain. PBMCs, B-cell-depleted T cells, or T cells were the source of the cDNA or gDNA that made up the material.

The V and J ends lost 6 bases and 2 bases, in that order; junction bases with no gene match: 8. The CDR3 is made up of 15 amino acids. Germline V lookup: CDR1 SNHLY, CDR2 FYNNEI. Source study methods: Quantification of nucleated cells was approximated via reference gene primer amplification. The protocol was immunoSEQ multiplex PCR, while the TCRdb copy is restricted to in-frame clones and leaves out a portion. That table is the source of V, J and clone size, and D and trimming were worked out from the DNA. The sample yields about 220,000 clones, about 83% seen once. The rearrangement joins TRBV2 to TRBJ2-3, with TRBD1 matching 7 bases. This receptor was identified in a middle-aged woman with active or convalescent COVID-19. Sequencing used peripheral blood. The CDR3 DNA is TGTGCCAGCAGCGGGCGACAGGGAATCACAGATACGCAGTATTTT. Encoded protein: CASSGRQGITDTQYF. Using reference TRBV2 and TRBJ2-3 for the parts outside the CDR3, the full variable domain is EPEVTQTPSHQVTQMGQEVILRCVPISNHLYFYWYRQILGQKVEFLVSFYNNEISEKSEIFDDQFSVERPDGSNFTLKIRSTKLEDSAMYFCASSGRQGITDTQYFGPGTRLTVL.